The rows below give T cell receptor beta chains drawn from one sample of a study of PD-1 blockade in classical Hodgkin lymphoma. Method: immunoSEQ multiplex PCR; TCRdb's copy keeps in-frame clones and lacks some. Of about 94,000 clones listed, under 95% are singletons. The sample consisted of peripheral blood mononuclear cells (PBMCs), taken before the fourth cycle of nivolumab. Receptor source: a human donor with classical Hodgkin lymphoma. Both conserved end residues are part of each CDR3. D genes are given only for firm matches. Clone size, where shown, is once, few, many, or a class for clones that have expanded.

size: NA; V: TRBV6-5; J: TRBJ2-1; D: NA; CDR3: CASSYTAYNEQFF; DNA: TGTGCCAGCAGTTACACCGCCTACAATGAGCAGTTCTTC
size: NA; V: TRBV11-2; J: TRBJ1-1; D: TRBD1; CDR3: CASSLGQGAGCCLNTEAFF; DNA: TGTGCCAGCAGCTTAGGGCAGGGGGCCGGTTGTTGTCTGAACACTGAAGCTTTCTTT
size: once; V: TRBV19; J: TRBJ1-2; D: NA; CDR3: CASRLTGLGGYTF; DNA: TGTGCCAGTAGGCTTACAGGGTTGGGAGGCTACACCTTC
size: NA; V: TRBV2; J: TRBJ1-1; D: NA; CDR3: CAKALNTEAFF; DNA: TGTGCCAAGGCCTTGAACACTGAAGCTTTCTTT
size: NA; V: TRBV4-1; J: TRBJ1-4; D: NA; CDR3: CASSRGGGTNEKLFF; DNA: TGCGCCAGCAGCCGAGGGGGGGGTACTAATGAAAAACTGTTTTTT
size: NA; V: TRBV28; J: TRBJ2-2; D: TRBD2; CDR3: CANDVAGEEAGELFF; DNA: TGTGCCAACGACGTAGCGGGAGAAGAAGCCGGGGAGCTGTTTTTT
size: NA; V: TRBV7-9; J: TRBJ1-1; D: TRBD1; CDR3: CASSLNPGQGKTEAFF; DNA: TGTGCCAGCAGCTTAAATCCCGGACAGGGGAAAACTGAAGCTTTCTTT
size: NA; V: TRBV5-1; J: TRBJ2-1; D: TRBD1; CDR3: CASSPAGGRSNEQFF; DNA: TGCGCCAGCAGCCCAGCAGGGGGCAGAAGCAATGAGCAGTTCTTC
size: NA; V: TRBV2; J: TRBJ2-2; D: NA; CDR3: CASSLLTGELFF; DNA: TGTGCCAGCAGTTTGCTCACCGGGGAGCTGTTTTTT
size: NA; V: TRBV5-1; J: TRBJ2-1; D: NA; CDR3: CASSLQPGERGSEQFF; DNA: TGCGCCAGCAGCTTACAACCGGGCGAAAGAGGGAGTGAGCAGTTCTTC
size: NA; V: TRBV4-1; J: TRBJ2-1; D: NA; CDR3: CASSQGAPGAYNEQFF; DNA: TGCGCCAGCAGCCAAGGAGCGCCGGGTGCCTACAATGAGCAGTTCTTC
size: NA; V: TRBV5-6; J: TRBJ2-2; D: NA; CDR3: CASSLTGTGELFF; DNA: TGTGCCAGCAGCTTAACAGGGACCGGGGAGCTGTTTTTT
size: NA; V: TRBV6-6; J: TRBJ1-2; D: TRBD1; CDR3: CASSYSRTGDGYTF; DNA: TGTGCCAGCAGTTACTCTAGGACAGGGGACGGCTACACCTTC
size: NA; V: TRBV7-6; J: TRBJ2-5; D: TRBD2; CDR3: CASSFGPRGTARTQYF; DNA: TGTGCCAGCAGCTTCGGGCCGCGGGGGACGGCGCGGACCCAGTACTTC
size: NA; V: TRBV7-2; J: TRBJ2-2; D: TRBD1; CDR3: CAPRDRGTGELFF; DNA: TGTGCCCCCCGGGACAGAGGCACCGGGGAGCTGTTTTTT
size: NA; V: TRBV5-1; J: TRBJ1-4; D: NA; CDR3: CASSLIHQGQRSGEKLFF; DNA: TGCGCCAGCAGCTTGATCCACCAGGGTCAACGATCGGGCGAAAAACTGTTTTTT